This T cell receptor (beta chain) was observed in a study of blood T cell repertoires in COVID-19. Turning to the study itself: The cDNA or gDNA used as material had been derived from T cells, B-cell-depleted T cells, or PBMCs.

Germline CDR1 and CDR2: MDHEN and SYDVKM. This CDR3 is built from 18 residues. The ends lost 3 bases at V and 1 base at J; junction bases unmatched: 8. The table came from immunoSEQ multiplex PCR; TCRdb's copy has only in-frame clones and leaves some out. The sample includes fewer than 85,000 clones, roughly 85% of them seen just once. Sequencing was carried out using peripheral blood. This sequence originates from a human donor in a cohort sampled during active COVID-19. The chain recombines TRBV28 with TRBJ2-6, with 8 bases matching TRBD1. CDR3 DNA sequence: TGTGCCAGCAGTTTTTGGACAGGGCCAGGATCTGGGGCCAACGTCCTGACTTTC. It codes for CASSFWTGPGSGANVLTF.